This TCR beta chain was recovered during a study of PD-1 blockade in classical Hodgkin lymphoma. Study-wide background: It was nivolumab at 3 mg/kg, given intravenously every 2 weeks, that patients received. Whole-study results and caveats: Lower baseline TCR diversity marked trial partial responders and progressors.

The method was immunoSEQ multiplex PCR; TCRdb's version includes in-frame clones alone and lacks a portion of them. Of some 58,000 clones listed, roughly 91% are singletons. The CDR3 totals 16 residues. Losses at the gene ends were 2 bases for V and 3 bases for J; bases not matched to a gene: 4. The germline gives CDR1 SGHRS, CDR2 YFSETQ. Every one of the patients relapsed after autologous stem cell transplantation (brentuximab vedotin exposure was variable). As to this clone: The antigen remains undetermined.

The chain is built from TRBV5-1 and TRBJ2-3; 12 bases are a match to TRBD2. Specimen: peripheral blood mononuclear cells (PBMCs), collected before the second cycle of nivolumab. This TCR was recovered from a human donor with classical Hodgkin lymphoma. The CDR3 region has the DNA TGCGCCAGCAGCTTATTACTAGCGGGGGGTACAGATACGCAGTATTTT. Translating it yields CASSLLLAGGTDTQYF.